These 19 T cell receptor beta chains were sequenced from one sample in a study of neurological immune-mediated disorders (dated by TCRdb to about 2019). The sample's time point label, in plain terms: technical triplicate 3. Library preparation was by 5' RACE. Sequencing took place on an Illumina HiSeq 2500. TCRdb reworked the public reads: Q25 trimming with fastp, MiXCR clone assembly, productive beta chains retained. Rows are combined by CDR3 protein, so each entry shows the most common genes and DNA. Present in this sample are tens of thousands of distinct CDR3 sequences, 20% to 25% of which were seen just once. The ten largest account for about 4.1% of the sample. Sequencing input: PBMCs. These receptors all stem from a man between 60 and 75 years old with HTLV-1-associated myelopathy (HAM/TSP).

The V call is TRBV24-1, the J call TRBJ1-1, with D unresolved. CDR1 KGHDR and CDR2 SFDVKD come from the germline V gene. This CDR3 is built from 13 residues. V was cut by 6 bases and J by 0 bases, with 7 bases left in between. CDR3 sequence: CATSTDLNTEAFF. The CDR3 DNA is TGTGCCACCAGTACCGACTTGAACACTGAAGCTTTCTTT.

The sample holds many counts of this clonotype. V usage is TRBV20-1 and J usage is TRBJ2-3, with TRBD2 identical over 11 bases. The V gene end was trimmed by 6 bases and the J gene end by 0 bases; junction bases not matched to a gene: 8. CDR3 length: 16 residues. Germline assignment: CDR1 DFQATT and CDR2 SNEGSKA (reference sequence). CDR3 region: CSAPTSGAVSTDTQYF. The CDR3 DNA is TGCAGTGCACCGACTAGCGGGGCAGTCAGCACAGATACGCAGTATTTT.

A note on this clonotype: This clone may be a read error of a much larger clone one base away. The V call is TRBV7-2, the J call TRBJ1-1; possible D gene TRBD1, 6 bases. V was shortened by 5 bases and J by 4 bases, with 17 bases between the two germline ends. Germline CDR1 is SGHTA and CDR2 is FQGNSA. The CDR3 contains 15 residues. The CDR3, as DNA: TGTGCCAGCAGCCCCCGGGGGGGCACGGTCACTGAAGCTTTCTTT. As protein: CASSPRGGTVTEAFF.

This clonotype appeared many times. This chain connects TRBV3-1 to TRBJ1-4; tentatively, D is TRBD1 (5 bases). The germline V gene has CDR1 LGHDT and CDR2 YNNKEL (reference sequence). The CDR3 runs 15 residues. V was trimmed by 1 base and J by 4 bases, leaving 10 bases between them. The CDR3 protein is CASSQVRQHNEKLFF. CDR3 nucleotide sequence: TGTGCCAGCAGCCAAGTAAGACAGCATAATGAAAAACTGTTTTTT. Looking up the rest from reference TRBV3-1 and TRBJ1-4 gives the full variable domain: DTAVSQTPKYLVTQMGNDKSIKCEQNLGHDTMYWYKQDSKKFLKIMFSYNNKELIINETVPNRFSPKSPDKAHLNLHINSLELGDSAVYFCASSQVRQHNEKLFFGSGTQLSVL.

This clonotype qualifies as medium-sized. J is TRBJ2-3 and V is TRBV10-3, with D tentatively TRBD2 (6 bases). The CDR3 runs to 14 residues. Germline CDR1 is ENHRY and CDR2 is SYGVKD. Trimming stripped 6 bases from V and 1 base from J, with 11 bases between. The CDR3 bases are TGTGCCATCAGCGCCGGGACTCGCACAGATACGCAGTATTTT. Its protein is CAISAGTRTDTQYF.

With regard to this clonotype: This may be a read error: a much more frequent sequence differs by one nucleotide. The chain combines TRBV12-3 or TRBV12-4 with TRBJ1-4, with a tentative D call TRBD1 (6 bases). CDR3 length: 14 residues. The chain's CDR3 is CASSTDSTGEKPFF. The CDR3 DNA is TGTGCCAGCAGTACGGACAGTACTGGTGAAAAACCGTTTTTT.

This clonotype has a single count. CDR3 DNA: TGCAGTGCAGCGGTATCAGGGCTGGAGGGCTACACCTTC. Translation: CSAAVSGLEGYTF. V is TRBV20-1 and J is TRBJ1-2; a possible D gene is TRBD1 (5 bases). The CDR3 runs to 13 residues. Trimming left V 6 bases short and J 8 bases short, with 19 bases between. CDR1 is DFQATT and CDR2 is SNEGSKA in the germline V gene (reference sequence).

This clonotype was seen repeatedly, ten times or more. The chain uses TRBV5-1 and TRBJ2-1, with 7 nucleotides matching TRBD1. The CDR3 is 12 residues long. The germline V gene encodes CDR1 SGHRS and CDR2 YFSETQ. V shed 3 bases, J shed 8 bases, and the junction held 2 bases outside the gene matches. This CDR3 is CASSYRGDEQFF. CDR3 sequence (DNA): TGCGCCAGCAGCTACAGGGGCGATGAGCAGTTCTTC. Complete variable domain (other parts from reference TRBV5-1 and TRBJ2-1): KAGVTQTPRYLIKTRGQQVTLSCSPISGHRSVSWYQQTPGQGLQFLFEYFSETQRNKGNFPGRFSGRQFSNSRSEMNVSTLELGDSALYLCASSYRGDEQFFGPGTRLTVL.

This clonotype has a single count. The chain uses TRBV5-1 and TRBJ2-2; 8 nucleotides agree with TRBD2. This CDR3 has 15 residues. Losses at the gene ends were 3 bases for V and 11 bases for J; bases not matched to a gene: 12. In germline, CDR1 is SGHRS, CDR2 YFSETQ. The CDR3 protein is CASSSSGSPTVELFF. In nucleotides, the CDR3 is TGCGCCAGCAGCTCAAGCGGGAGTCCCACCGTTGAGCTGTTTTTT.

This clonotype was recorded many times. The gene calls are TRBV6-6 and TRBJ2-7; D possibly corresponds to TRBD2 (5 bases). CDR3 length: 12 amino acids. Germline lookup yields CDR1 MNHNY and CDR2 SVGAGI (reference sequence). V shed 2 bases and J shed 6 bases, with 8 bases lying between them. The CDR3 bases are TGTGCCAGCAGTTACCCCGAGGGCGAGCAGTACTTC. Amino acid sequence: CASSYPEGEQYF.

This clonotype was seen ten or more times. V and J are TRBV7-9 and TRBJ2-5; D uncertain. Trimming stripped 1 base from V and 3 bases from J, with 12 bases between. Germline V CDR1 and CDR2: SEHNR, FQNEAQ (reference sequence). The CDR3 loop spans 15 amino acids. Here the CDR3 reads CASSLEYSPKETQYF. The CDR3 nucleotides are TGTGCCAGCAGCTTAGAATATTCACCCAAAGAGACCCAGTACTTC.

This chain uses TRBV7-2 with TRBJ2-1, with TRBD2 identical over 11 bases. The CDR3 contains 15 residues. The J segment lost 7 bases and the V segment lost 4 bases, leaving 6 bases of the junction unmatched. The V gene's germline CDR1 is SGHTA and CDR2 FQGNSA. Here the CDR3 reads CASSYIAGGSNEQFF. As DNA, the CDR3 is TGTGCCAGCAGCTATATAGCGGGAGGGTCAAATGAGCAGTTCTTC.

Here the CDR3 DNA reads TGCGCCAGCAGCCCCGGGACCCCAGGGGCCGAGCAGTACTTC. Its protein product is CASSPGTPGAEQYF. The gene calls are TRBV5-1 and TRBJ2-7; D possibly corresponds to TRBD1 (6 bases). Germline V CDR1 and CDR2: SGHRS, YFSETQ. The CDR3 has 14 residues. V lost 4 bases and J 6 bases, leaving 17 bases between the germline ends. The full variable domain, completed using reference TRBV5-1 and TRBJ2-7, is KAGVTQTPRYLIKTRGQQVTLSCSPISGHRSVSWYQQTPGQGLQFLFEYFSETQRNKGNFPGRFSGRQFSNSRSEMNVSTLELGDSALYLCASSPGTPGAEQYFGPGTRLTVT.

This clonotype was seen many times. The J gene is TRBJ1-2, the V gene TRBV29-1; D is possibly TRBD1 (5 bases). With 7 bases removed from V and 2 bases from J, the gap between germline ends came to 14 bases. From germline, CDR1 is SQVTM and CDR2 ANQGSEA. This CDR3 is 13 amino acids long. The CDR3 DNA follows: TGCAGCGCTAGCGCCGGGACCAACTATGGCTACACCTTC. It is translated as CSASAGTNYGYTF.

This clonotype was counted at least ten times. The J gene is TRBJ1-5, the V gene TRBV7-2; D gene unclear. Per the germline V gene, CDR1 is SGHTA and CDR2 is FQGNSA. The CDR3 loop spans 14 amino acids. With 0 bases removed from V and 5 bases from J, the gap between germline ends came to 8 bases. This chain's CDR3 is CASSLAGSHQPQHF. For the CDR3, the DNA is TGTGCCAGCAGCTTAGCAGGTTCGCATCAGCCCCAGCATTTT.

This clonotype was observed many times. J is TRBJ2-5 and V is TRBV5-1; 7 nucleotides line up with TRBD2. Looked up from germline, CDR1 is SGHRS and CDR2 is YFSETQ. V lost 7 bases to trimming and J lost 2 bases; unmatched junction nucleotides: 11. The CDR3 length is 15 residues. CDR3: CASRLGEGRQETQYF. The CDR3 DNA sequence: TGCGCCAGCCGGTTGGGGGAGGGCCGTCAAGAGACCCAGTACTTC.

This clonotype was observed at least ten times. This chain connects TRBV29-1 to TRBJ2-2; D is uncertain. This CDR3 has 14 residues. Deletions cut 6 bases from V and 5 bases from J, with 16 bases between. From germline, CDR1 is SQVTM and CDR2 ANQGSEA. DNA for the CDR3: TGCAGCGTGGCCGGGCCCATGACGACCGGGGAGCTGTTTTTT. Protein: CSVAGPMTTGELFF.

This clonotype was recorded at least ten times. This chain joins TRBV20-1 and TRBJ2-3; 10 bases fit TRBD2. The junction had 16 bases not matched to a gene; V was cut back by 6 bases and J by 1 base. Germline V CDR1 and CDR2: DFQATT, SNEGSKA (reference sequence). This CDR3 has 18 amino acids. In nucleotides, the CDR3 is TGCAGTGCCGCGAGGCTCGGAAGCGGGAGGGCCGGCACAGATACGCAGTATTTT. Protein sequence: CSAARLGSGRAGTDTQYF.

This clonotype was recorded at least ten times. The chain combines TRBV11-2 with TRBJ2-7, with D possibly TRBD1 on 5 matching bases. CDR3 length equals 16 residues. The V end lost 5 bases, the J end lost 2 bases, and 19 bases lay between the germline ends. Germline CDR1 SGHAT, CDR2 FQNNGV. The CDR3 sequence: CASSQDTAYTPYEQYF. CDR3 DNA: TGTGCCAGCAGCCAGGACACTGCTTATACCCCCTACGAGCAGTACTTC.